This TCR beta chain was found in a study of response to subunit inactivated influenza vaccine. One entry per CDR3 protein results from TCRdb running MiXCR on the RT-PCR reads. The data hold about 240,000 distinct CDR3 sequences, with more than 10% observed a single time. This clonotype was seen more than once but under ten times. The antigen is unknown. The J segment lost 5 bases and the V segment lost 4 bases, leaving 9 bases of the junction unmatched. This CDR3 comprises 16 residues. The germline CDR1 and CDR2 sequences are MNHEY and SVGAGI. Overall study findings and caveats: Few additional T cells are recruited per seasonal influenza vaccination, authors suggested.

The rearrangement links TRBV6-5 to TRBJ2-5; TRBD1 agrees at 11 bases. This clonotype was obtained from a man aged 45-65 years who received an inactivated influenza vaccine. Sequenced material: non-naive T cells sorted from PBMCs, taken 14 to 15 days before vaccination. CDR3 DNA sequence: TGTGCCAGCAGTTTTCGGACAGGGGGCGGCTGGGAGACCCAGTACTTC. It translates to CASSFRTGGGWETQYF.